A single sample gave rise to the 9 T cell receptor beta chains below, sequenced in a study of blood T cell repertoires in COVID-19. Some clones are missing from TCRdb's copy, which holds only in-frame ones; the method was immunoSEQ multiplex PCR. Altogether about 130,000 clones are present, about 88% being singletons, with the ten largest covering approximately 1%. Material for sequencing was peripheral blood. All receptors derive from a woman older than 75 with acute or convalescent COVID-19.

This chain links TRBV7-9 with TRBJ2-7, with TRBD1 matching over 8 bases. Germline V gene sequence: CDR1 SEHNR, CDR2 FQNEAQ (reference sequence). V shed 5 bases, J shed 4 bases, and the junction held 13 bases outside the gene matches. This CDR3 contains 16 residues. The chain's CDR3 is CASSENRGARTYEQYF. CDR3 coding DNA: TGTGCCAGCAGCGAAAACAGGGGGGCGAGGACTTACGAGCAGTACTTC.

The CDR3 sequence is CASSPDRGRGKLFF. In nucleotides, the CDR3 is TGTGCCAGTAGTCCAGACAGGGGACGGGGAAAACTGTTTTTT. The chain carries TRBV19 and TRBJ1-4; 8 bases align to TRBD1. From germline, CDR1 is LNHDA and CDR2 SQIVND (reference sequence). There are 14 residues in the CDR3. J gave up 10 bases and V 5 bases, and 9 bases lay outside the gene matches.

There are a few counts of this clone. This sequence joins TRBV5-1 and TRBJ1-5; 10 bases fit TRBD1. Per germline, CDR1 SGHRS and CDR2 YFSETQ. CDR3 length: 14 amino acids. J lost 5 bases, V lost 4 bases, and 3 bases had no gene match. CDR3 nucleotide sequence: TGCGCCAGCAGCGCCGGGACAGGGGATCAGCCCCAGCATTTT. Residues: CASSAGTGDQPQHF.

The chain combines TRBV2 with TRBJ2-3; 9 bases agree with TRBD2. The CDR3 runs to 18 residues. The germline V gene has CDR1 SNHLY and CDR2 FYNNEI. The V segment lost 6 bases and the J segment 2 bases; nucleotides outside the gene matches: 15. The CDR3 sequence is CASREGLAGRYYTDTQYF. The CDR3 DNA sequence: TGTGCCAGCAGAGAGGGACTAGCAGGGAGGTATTACACAGATACGCAGTATTTT.

J is TRBJ1-2 and V is TRBV5-4; maybe TRBD1 (6 bases). The germline CDR1 and CDR2 sequences are SGHNT and YYREEE (reference sequence). This CDR3 is built from 13 residues. V lost 4 bases to trimming and J lost 4 bases, with 11 bases between them. The CDR3 DNA is TGTGCCAGCAGCCTCGACAGGAGCTATGGCTACACCTTC. It codes for CASSLDRSYGYTF.

Only one count was recorded for this clone. This chain connects TRBV9 to TRBJ2-1; 7 nucleotides agree with TRBD1. Germline loops: CDR1 SGDLS, CDR2 YYNGEE. V gave up 0 bases and J gave up 4 bases; unmatched junction bases: 10. The CDR3 is 17 amino acids. For the CDR3, the DNA is TGTGCCAGCAGCGTAGTAGGGGCAGGGGGAACGTACAATGAGCAGTTCTTC. It translates to CASSVVGAGGTYNEQFF.

This sequence joins TRBV27 and TRBJ1-2; 7 bases match TRBD1. The V segment lost 5 bases and the J segment 7 bases; nucleotides outside the gene matches: 10. CDR3 length: 14 residues. Germline V lookup: CDR1 MNHEY, CDR2 SMNVEV (reference sequence). The CDR3 nucleotides read TGTGCCAGCAGTCGCCAGGGGGACTGGGTTGGCTACACCTTC. Translated, it gives CASSRQGDWVGYTF.

This clone appeared a single time. This chain links TRBV5-1 with TRBJ2-3, with 13 bases identical to TRBD2. This CDR3 spans 15 amino acids. V was pared by 5 bases and J by 4 bases, with 4 bases of the junction left unmatched. CDR1 and CDR2 (germline): SGHRS, YFSETQ. The CDR3 DNA is TGCGCCAGCAGGAAACTAGCGGGAGGGTCAGATACGCAGTATTTT. The encoded protein is CASRKLAGGSDTQYF.

V and J are TRBV2 and TRBJ2-7; 7 bases agree with TRBD1. Unmatched junction bases numbered 2, after V lost 7 bases and J lost 2 bases. CDR1 and CDR2 (germline): SNHLY, FYNNEI. There are 12 residues in the CDR3. CDR3: CASKGAAYEQYF. In DNA, the CDR3 is TGTGCCAGCAAGGGGGCTGCCTACGAGCAGTACTTC.